Shown below are 28 T cell receptor beta chains from a single sample sequenced in a study of blood T cell repertoires in COVID-19 (dated by TCRdb to 2018 to 2021). Preparation of the library involved the immunoSEQ multiplex PCR assay. This immuneACCESS table, as held by TCRdb, lists in-frame sequences with V and J called but not all clones. Of the missing ones, under half trace to an unresolved V gene in checked studies; the others have no known cause. A total of under 60,000 clones appear in this sample, 75% to 90% of them only once. The ten largest clones represent roughly 5.2% of the sample. Sequenced input: peripheral blood. The receptors stem from a human donor in a cohort sampled during active COVID-19.

The CDR3 DNA sequence: TGTGCCTGGAGTGTACCCGGCAGGGCTAACTATGGCTACACCTTC. This codes for CAWSVPGRANYGYTF. This chain links TRBV30 with TRBJ1-2, with D possibly being TRBD1 (5 bases). The V gene's germline CDR1 is GTSNPN and CDR2 SVGIG (reference sequence). CDR3 length: 15 amino acids. V gave up 0 bases and J gave up 0 bases, with 11 bases separating them.

CDR3 in amino acids: CASSQYSSGGTGELFF. As DNA, the CDR3 is TGTGCCAGCAGCCAATATTCTAGCGGGGGCACCGGGGAGCTGTTTTTT. The chain links TRBV3-1 (or the pseudogene TRBV3-2) to TRBJ2-2; 10 bases map to TRBD2. The CDR3 consists of 16 residues. Germline CDR1 and CDR2: LGHDT and YNNKEL (reference sequence). V lost 2 bases and J lost 4; bases outside the gene matches: 4.

This clone has more than one count but fewer than ten. The chain employs TRBV7-9 and TRBJ2-5, with D tentatively TRBD1 (6 bases). CDR3 size: 14 residues. Trimming left V 4 bases short and J 3 bases short, with 12 bases between. Germline assignment: CDR1 SEHNR and CDR2 FQNEAQ (reference sequence). In nucleotides, the CDR3 is TGTGCCAGCAGCTCCTGGACAGAAAAAGAGACCCAGTACTTC. Translated: CASSSWTEKETQYF.

V is TRBV7-2 and J is TRBJ2-7; the match to TRBD1 covers 8 bases. There are 13 residues in the CDR3. Germline V gives CDR1 SGHTA, CDR2 FQGNSA. The V segment lost 3 bases and the J segment 5 bases; nucleotides outside the gene matches: 3. The CDR3 DNA reads as TGTGCCAGCAGCTTGCAGGGGGCCAACGAGCAGTACTTC. Amino acids: CASSLQGANEQYF.

This chain links TRBV7-9 with TRBJ2-6; TRBD2 matches at 8 bases. CDR1 is SEHNR and CDR2 is FQNEAQ in the germline V gene (reference sequence). CDR3 length: 15 amino acids. V lost 5 bases, J lost 2 bases, and 2 bases stayed unmatched. The CDR3 nucleotides are TGTGCCAGCAGCCCCGGGGGGGCTGGGGCCAACGTCCTGACTTTC. Translated: CASSPGGAGANVLTF.

The rearrangement uses TRBV4-3 and TRBJ1-1; D unresolved. This CDR3 contains 17 residues. Germline CDR1 is LGHNA and CDR2 is YSLEER. V shed 4 bases and J shed 3 bases, with 21 bases lying between them. The CDR3 nucleotides are TGCGCCAGCAGCCCCACCACAATCCAGGCGCTTGACACTGAAGCTTTCTTT. Translating it yields CASSPTTIQALDTEAFF.

Only one count was recorded for this clone. The chain couples TRBV6-5 to TRBJ1-5; D uncertain. The CDR3 has 15 amino acids. Germline CDR1 is MNHEY and CDR2 is SVGAGI. V was trimmed by 5 bases and J by 0 bases, leaving 11 bases between them. The CDR3 DNA is TGTGCCAGCAGTAGATCGGGAATTAGCAATCAGCCCCAGCATTTT. Protein product: CASSRSGISNQPQHF.

This chain uses TRBV5-1 with TRBJ2-1; 16 positions match TRBD2. V lost 4 bases to trimming and J lost 0 bases; unmatched junction nucleotides: 4. Germline V gene data show CDR1 as SGHRS and CDR2 as YFSETQ. This CDR3 has 18 residues. CDR3 bases: TGCGCCAGCAGCAGGGGACTAGCGGGGGGGCCCTCCTACAATGAGCAGTTCTTC. Encoded protein: CASSRGLAGGPSYNEQFF.

This clone was seen more than once but under ten times. The rearrangement uses TRBV28 and TRBJ2-3; 8 positions agree with TRBD2. This CDR3 has 15 amino acids. With V trimmed by 2 bases and J by 1 base, 2 bases remained unmatched. Germline-derived CDR1 and CDR2 are MDHEN and SYDVKM. In DNA form, the CDR3 reads TGTGCCAGCAGTTTACCGGGGGGGGGCACAGATACGCAGTATTTT. Translated: CASSLPGGGTDTQYF.

J is TRBJ2-3 and V is TRBV19; maybe TRBD2 (5 bases). There are 13 residues in the CDR3. Deletions cut 0 bases from V and 9 bases from J, with 10 bases between. The germline CDR1 and CDR2 sequences are LNHDA and SQIVND (reference sequence). CDR3 in DNA: TGTGCCAGTAGTATAGATAACCCGGGGACGCAGTATTTT. This encodes CASSIDNPGTQYF. Filled out from reference TRBV19 and TRBJ2-3, the complete variable domain reads DGGITQSPKYLFRKEGQNVTLSCEQNLNHDAMYWYRQDPGQGLRLIYYSQIVNDFQKGDIAEGYSVSREKKESFPLTVTSAQKNPTAFYLCASSIDNPGTQYFGPGTRLTVL.

This chain uses TRBV19 with TRBJ2-2, with 9 bases fitting TRBD1. The CDR3 spans 16 residues. CDR1 LNHDA and CDR2 SQIVND come from the germline V gene (reference sequence). Trimming removed 7 bases from V and 6 bases from J; junction bases left unmatched: 12. Written as DNA, the CDR3 is TGTGCCAGTACTGTAGGGGACAGGGTTAACTCCGGGGAGCTGTTTTTT. Translation gives CASTVGDRVNSGELFF. Complete variable domain (other parts from reference TRBV19 and TRBJ2-2): DGGITQSPKYLFRKEGQNVTLSCEQNLNHDAMYWYRQDPGQGLRLIYYSQIVNDFQKGDIAEGYSVSREKKESFPLTVTSAQKNPTAFYLCASTVGDRVNSGELFFGEGSRLTVL.

The chain carries TRBV30 and TRBJ1-4; a possible D gene is TRBD1 (6 bases). CDR1 GTSNPN and CDR2 SVGIG come from the germline V gene (reference sequence). Trimming took off 3 bases at V and 11 bases at J, with 22 bases between the two ends. This CDR3 is 15 amino acids long. The CDR3 sequence is CAWSPKGGELGKLFF. CDR3 DNA sequence: TGTGCCTGGAGCCCGAAAGGGGGGGAACTGGGTAAACTGTTTTTT.

The rearrangement links TRBV30 to TRBJ1-4; D call uncertain. The germline gives CDR1 GTSNPN, CDR2 SVGIG (reference sequence). The CDR3 length is 13 residues. V dropped 4 bases and J dropped 5 bases, with 11 bases sitting between them. DNA for the CDR3: TGTGCCTGGAACCGGGTCGGGAATGAAAAACTGTTTTTT. Its translation: CAWNRVGNEKLFF.

V is TRBV2 and J is TRBJ2-7; tentative D call: TRBD1 (6 bases). The CDR3 is 12 residues long. Trimming took 5 bases from V and 3 from J, leaving 8 bases between them. CDR1 and CDR2 (germline): SNHLY, FYNNEI. CDR3 nucleotides: TGTGCCAGCAGTCAGGACAGCTACGAGCAGTACTTC. It specifies CASSQDSYEQYF.

J is TRBJ1-1 and V is TRBV19; TRBD1 agrees at 9 bases. Germline CDR1 is LNHDA and CDR2 is SQIVND (reference sequence). The J segment lost 5 bases and the V segment lost 9 bases, leaving 10 bases of the junction unmatched. The CDR3 contains 14 residues. The CDR3 sequence: CASRQGDRLTEAFF. The CDR3 bases are TGTGCCAGCCGACAGGGGGATAGGTTAACTGAAGCTTTCTTT.

This clone is deemed medium-sized (0.01 to 0.1%). The gene calls are TRBV23-1 and TRBJ1-5; D gene uncertain. TRBV23-1 is given ORF status, its function remaining uncertain. This CDR3 has 16 amino acids. The ends were cut back, 4 bases at V and 0 bases at J, with 13 bases in the middle. The CDR3: CASSLSRLGSNQPQHF. DNA for the CDR3: TGCGCCAGCAGTCTTTCGAGGTTGGGTAGCAATCAGCCCCAGCATTTT.

CDR3 amino acids: CASLSGGAPDTQYF. In DNA, the CDR3 is TGTGCCAGCCTTAGCGGGGGGGCCCCCGATACGCAGTATTTT. The rearrangement links TRBV2 to TRBJ2-3, with 11 bases fitting TRBD2. The CDR3 is 14 residues long. V trimming: 8 bases; J trimming: 6 bases; junction bases outside the gene matches: 7. Germline CDR1 reads SNHLY; CDR2 reads FYNNEI. Full variable domain (outside the CDR3, taken from reference TRBV2 and TRBJ2-3): EPEVTQTPSHQVTQMGQEVILRCVPISNHLYFYWYRQILGQKVEFLVSFYNNEISEKSEIFDDQFSVERPDGSNFTLKIRSTKLEDSAMYFCASLSGGAPDTQYFGPGTRLTVL.

This clone was seen once. CDR3 amino acids: CASSQISGGRDTQYF. The CDR3 DNA reads as TGCGCCAGCAGCCAAATTAGCGGTGGCAGAGATACGCAGTATTTT. The chain has TRBV5-1 and TRBJ2-3, with D perhaps TRBD2 (6 bases). There are 15 residues in the CDR3. V lost 4 bases and J lost 5, with 17 bases in between. In germline, CDR1 is SGHRS, CDR2 YFSETQ. Full variable domain (remainder filled in from reference TRBV5-1 and TRBJ2-3): KAGVTQTPRYLIKTRGQQVTLSCSPISGHRSVSWYQQTPGQGLQFLFEYFSETQRNKGNFPGRFSGRQFSNSRSEMNVSTLELGDSALYLCASSQISGGRDTQYFGPGTRLTVL.

The rearrangement joins TRBV7-3 to TRBJ1-2; 7 nucleotides agree with TRBD1. The germline V gene encodes CDR1 SGHTA and CDR2 FQGTGA. The CDR3 is made up of 14 amino acids. Losses at the gene ends were 5 bases for V and 4 bases for J; bases not matched to a gene: 7. The CDR3 sequence: CASSPSTGLYGYTF. The CDR3 nucleotides read TGTGCCAGCAGCCCCTCGACAGGGCTCTATGGCTACACCTTC.

This chain links TRBV9 with TRBJ1-1; TRBD1 matches at 10 bases. The trim removed 4 bases at V and 3 bases at J, leaving 6 bases unmatched. CDR1 is SGDLS and CDR2 is YYNGEE in the germline V gene. The CDR3 extends over 15 amino acids. The CDR3 DNA reads TGTGCCAGCAGCCCCACTGGACAGGGGGACACTGAAGCTTTCTTT. As protein: CASSPTGQGDTEAFF.

This sequence joins TRBV3-1 (or the pseudogene TRBV3-2) and TRBJ2-5; 14 positions agree with TRBD2. With V trimmed by 6 bases and J by 1 base, 7 bases remained unmatched. CDR1 is LGHDT, CDR2 YNNKEL, per germline (reference sequence). CDR3 length: 17 residues. In DNA form, the CDR3 reads TGTGCCAGCAGATCCGGGACTAGCGGGGGTCTCCAAGAGACCCAGTACTTC. This gives the protein CASRSGTSGGLQETQYF.

This chain links TRBV7-2 with TRBJ2-2; weak D call: TRBD1 (6 bases). Germline CDR1 and CDR2: SGHTA and FQGNSA. This CDR3 contains 15 residues. Trimming stripped 5 bases from V and 7 bases from J, with 17 bases between. CDR3 loop: CASSPPPGANGELFF. CDR3 DNA sequence: TGTGCCAGCAGCCCCCCTCCAGGGGCCAACGGGGAGCTGTTTTTT.

The chain couples TRBV9 to TRBJ2-7; D perhaps matches TRBD2 (6 bases). Per germline, CDR1 SGDLS and CDR2 YYNGEE. Between the trimmed V and J ends, which lost 3 bases and 3 bases, there was a span of 16 bases. CDR3 size: 15 residues. The CDR3 loop is CASSATPGRNYEQYF. CDR3 DNA: TGTGCCAGCAGCGCTACTCCCGGGAGAAACTACGAGCAGTACTTC.

This chain joins TRBV27 and TRBJ2-3; D is ambiguous. The CDR3 spans 16 residues. CDR1 and CDR2 (germline): MNHEY, SMNVEV (reference sequence). The ends were cut back, 3 bases at V and 0 bases at J, with 13 bases in the middle. CDR3: CASSLYVVTSTDTQYF. CDR3 in DNA: TGTGCCAGCAGTTTGTACGTCGTGACTAGCACAGATACGCAGTATTTT.

This clone is labeled medium-sized. The chain recombines TRBV5-6 with TRBJ1-3; a possible D gene is TRBD1 (5 bases). CDR1 is SGHDT and CDR2 is YYEEEE in the germline V gene. The length of the CDR3 is 15 residues. Trimming removed 4 bases from V and 0 bases from J, with 11 bases in between. CDR3 in amino acids: CASSLQGNSGNTIYF. CDR3 in DNA: TGTGCCAGCAGCCTTCAGGGAAACTCTGGAAACACCATATATTTT.

CDR3 in DNA: TGTGCCAGCAGCGCGTCAGGGGGCCCAGGCTACGAGCAGTACTTC. Translated: CASSASGGPGYEQYF. The chain links TRBV7-2 to TRBJ2-7, with 8 bases that match TRBD1. The CDR3 has 15 amino acids. Germline CDR1 reads SGHTA; CDR2 reads FQGNSA. V gave up 5 bases and J gave up 3 bases; unmatched junction bases: 9. The full variable domain, in which reference TRBV7-2 and TRBJ2-7 provide the parts outside the CDR3, is GAGVSQSPSNKVTEKGKDVELRCDPISGHTALYWYRQSLGQGLEFLIYFQGNSAPDKSGLPSDRFSAERTGGSVSTLTIQRTQQEDSAVYLCASSASGGPGYEQYFGPGTRLTVT.

This chain uses TRBV30 with TRBJ1-2, with D tentatively TRBD1 (6 bases). The CDR3 contains 14 residues. V was shortened by 7 bases and J by 8 bases, with 23 bases between the two germline ends. CDR1 and CDR2 from the germline V gene are GTSNPN and SVGIG (reference sequence). DNA for the CDR3: TGTGCCTTGGAGGGGGGGGGAAAGGCTTTCGGCTACACCTTC. This codes for CALEGGGKAFGYTF.

This chain links TRBV3-1 (or the pseudogene TRBV3-2) with TRBJ1-1; 10 nucleotides align to TRBD1. Germline V CDR1 and CDR2: LGHDT, YNNKEL (reference sequence). The CDR3 runs to 13 residues. The V segment lost 3 bases and the J segment 7 bases; nucleotides outside the gene matches: 2. The CDR3, as DNA: TGTGCCAGCAGCCACCGGGACAGGGGTGAAGCTTTCTTT. This translates into CASSHRDRGEAFF.